These 6 T cell receptor beta chains share one sample of origin, sequenced in a study of T cells in Graves' hyperthyroidism and ophthalmopathy. Amplification of TCR beta CDR3 regions was performed using RNA transcripts as template. An initial round of RT-PCR targeting the TCR CDR3 relied on the HTBI primer set. TCRdb passed the multiplex PCR reads through MiXCR, listing each CDR3 protein once. The sample carries hundreds of thousands of distinct CDR3 sequences, 16% recorded once. Sequences were obtained from blood. Every receptor here comes from a woman in her 40s with Graves' ophthalmopathy.

This clonotype was observed at least ten times. The chain is built from TRBV5-1 and TRBJ2-3; D is ambiguous. This CDR3 has 14 residues. In germline, CDR1 is SGHRS, CDR2 YFSETQ. Trimming removed 0 bases at V and 4 bases at J, with 9 bases between. CDR3 region: CASSLEGWADTQYF. The CDR3 bases are TGCGCCAGCAGCTTGGAAGGGTGGGCAGATACGCAGTATTTT.

The sample holds many counts of this clonotype. The chain employs TRBV30 and TRBJ2-3; 7 nucleotides line up with TRBD2. The junction had 4 bases not matched to a gene; V was cut back by 0 bases and J by 1 base. The CDR3 extends over 15 amino acids. The germline CDR1 and CDR2 sequences are GTSNPN and SVGIG (reference sequence). CDR3 loop: CAWSVGRVRTDTQYF. CDR3 nucleotides: TGTGCCTGGAGTGTAGGGAGGGTACGCACAGATACGCAGTATTTT.

In its sample, this clonotype was seen a few times. An end of the junction differs from the germline gene, which may be a read error. The chain combines TRBV6-1 with TRBJ1-2; D not resolved. The CDR3 runs 12 residues. CDR1 is MNHNS and CDR2 is SASEGT in the germline V gene. The CDR3 nucleotides read TGTGCCACCAGTCGTGGGTTCTCTGGCTACACCTTC. It is translated as CATSRGFSGYTF.

This clonotype was detected only a few times. One base away lies a much larger clone, so this may be a sequencing read error. The CDR3 carries no conserved terminal phenylalanine or tryptophan, so it likely arises from a read error. The chain uses TRBV27 and TRBJ2-1, with D unclear. Germline V gives CDR1 MNHEY, CDR2 SMNVEV (reference sequence). V was pared by 2 bases and J by 3 bases, with 8 bases between. The CDR3 runs 14 residues. CDR3 amino acids: CASSLDDHYNEQFS. CDR3 coding DNA: TGTGCCAGCAGTTTAGACGACCACTACAATGAGCAGTTCTCC.

This clonotype has at least ten counts. The rearrangement links TRBV6-1 to TRBJ2-3, with 7 nucleotides matching TRBD1. In germline, CDR1 is MNHNS, CDR2 SASEGT. Unmatched junction bases numbered 8, after V lost 4 bases and J lost 4 bases. The CDR3 has 15 amino acids. CDR3 protein: CASSARQGVPDTQYF. The CDR3 nucleotides are TGTGCCAGCAGTGCTAGACAGGGCGTCCCAGATACGCAGTATTTT.

This clonotype was recorded many times. The rearrangement uses TRBV5-1 and TRBJ1-5; D call uncertain. With 0 bases removed from V and 9 bases from J, the gap between germline ends came to 10 bases. The CDR3 length is 13 residues. Germline CDR1 reads SGHRS; CDR2 reads YFSETQ. CDR3 amino acids: CASSLDYATPQHF. As DNA, the CDR3 is TGCGCCAGCAGCTTGGATTATGCGACGCCCCAGCATTTT.